This T cell receptor (beta chain) was sequenced in a study of shared clonotypes between healthy human individuals. V was trimmed by 7 bases and J by 6 bases, leaving 9 bases between them. CDR1 is MNHEY and CDR2 is SVGAGI in the germline V gene. The CDR3 is made up of 11 amino acids. The table came from immunoSEQ multiplex PCR; TCRdb's copy has only in-frame clones and leaves some out. This table has 300,000 to 400,000 clones, around 72% appearing once. The TCR sequence derives from a man in his thirties or forties in good health. The V gene is TRBV6-5, the J gene TRBJ2-5; D not certain. Sequencing was done on a sample of memory CD4+ T cells sorted from blood. Subset meaning: CD45RA-negative fraction. CDR3 DNA sequence: TGTGCCAGCAAGACTCTAAAGACCCAGTACTTC. It codes for CASKTLKTQYF.